The 10 T cell receptor beta chains presented below share a single source sample, sequenced in a study of response to subunit inactivated influenza vaccine. TCRdb re-called the RT-PCR reads with MiXCR, one entry per CDR3 protein. Of more than 450,000 distinct CDR3 sequences in the sample, approximately 10% are singletons; the top ten hold 8% to 13%. These records were also assigned to another study, of T cells expressing NK-cell markers. As reported in that work: The authors made TCR beta cDNA libraries by 5'RACE template switching. This switching added a universal primer site and UMIs.

The starting material was PBMCs from blood, obtained on the day of vaccination. The receptors come from a man aged 45 to 65 who received an inactivated influenza vaccine.

Concerning this clonotype itself: The junction shows a germline mismatch at one end, possibly a read error. This rearrangement joins TRBV5-6 to TRBJ2-7; D perhaps matches TRBD1 (6 bases). The CDR3 has 14 residues. Germline CDR1 reads SGHDT; CDR2 reads YYEEEE. For the CDR3, the DNA is TGTGTCAGCAGCCCGGATCGGACAGTCTACGAGCAGTACTTC. It specifies CVSSPDRTVYEQYF.

This clonotype was seen ten or more times. This rearrangement joins TRBV14 to TRBJ2-2, with D possibly TRBD1 on 6 matching bases. CDR3 length: 13 residues. Germline V gene sequence: CDR1 SGHDN, CDR2 FVKESK. Trimming pared 3 bases from V and 5 bases from J, leaving 7 bases between. Here the CDR3 DNA reads TGTGCCAGCAGCCATACAGGGACCGGGGAGCTGTTTTTT. Encoded protein: CASSHTGTGELFF. Drawing the rest from reference TRBV14 and TRBJ2-2, the complete variable domain is EAGVTQFPSHSVIEKGQTVTLRCDPISGHDNLYWYRRVMGKEIKFLLHFVKESKQDESGMPNNRFLAERTGGTYSTLKVQPAELEDSGVYFCASSHTGTGELFFGEGSRLTVL.

In its sample, this clonotype was seen a few times. The genes are TRBV21-1 and TRBJ2-7; the DNA was not used to check the table's D call, TRBD1. TRBV21-1 is listed as a pseudogene. The length of the CDR3 is 13 residues. CDR3 residues: CASSTDHRAEQYF. CDR3 DNA sequence: TGTGCCAGCAGCACCGACCACAGGGCCGAGCAGTACTTC.

This chain connects TRBV6-8 to TRBJ2-1, with D unclear. The germline gives CDR1 MNHGY, CDR2 SAAAGT. This CDR3 is 16 amino acids long. V lost 2 bases to trimming and J lost 5 bases, with 16 bases between them. The CDR3 DNA reads TGTGCCAGCAGTTACCCCGGCCGCAAGTTGAACAATGAGCAGTTCTTC. Protein: CASSYPGRKLNNEQFF.

This clonotype was found many times. This rearrangement joins TRBV29-1 to TRBJ1-1; D is uncertain. Germline V CDR1 and CDR2: SQVTM, ANQGSEA. V lost 4 bases and J 6 bases, leaving 15 bases between the germline ends. The CDR3 has 13 amino acids. As DNA, the CDR3 is TGCAGCGTTGTAGGCCCGTCTAACGCTGAAGCTTTCTTT. As protein: CSVVGPSNAEAFF.

This clonotype was counted between two and nine times. The chain couples TRBV4-2 to TRBJ1-6; 8 bases map to TRBD1. Germline V gene lookup returns CDR1 LGHNA and CDR2 YNFKEQ. The V and J ends lost 0 bases and 7 bases, in that order; junction bases with no gene match: 11. The CDR3 has 18 amino acids. In DNA form, the CDR3 reads TGTGCCAGCAGCCAAGAAATTCTGAACAGGGGGAAGAATTCACCCCTCCACTTT. Residues: CASSQEILNRGKNSPLHF.

This chain joins TRBV29-1 and TRBJ2-1; D is unclear. The ends were cut back, 7 bases at V and 5 bases at J, with 15 bases in the middle. Germline-derived CDR1 and CDR2 are SQVTM and ANQGSEA. The CDR3 is 13 residues long. CDR3 sequence: CSASPHYHNEQFF. The CDR3 DNA is TGCAGCGCGTCCCCACACTACCACAATGAGCAGTTCTTC.

The chain is built from TRBV7-2 and TRBJ2-7, with 8 bases aligning to TRBD1. The CDR3 has 16 residues. V gave up 4 bases and J gave up 6 bases; unmatched junction bases: 14. Germline V gene data show CDR1 as SGHTA and CDR2 as FQGNSA. CDR3 coding DNA: TGTGCCAGCAGCTCCCAGGGGGACAGGAACCACCGCGAGCAGTACTTC. Protein product: CASSSQGDRNHREQYF.

This clonotype has a count of ten or more. V gene TRBV20-1 combines with J gene TRBJ1-2; D gene uncertain. Trimming shortened V by 4 bases and J by 5 bases, and 11 bases separated the two germline ends. Germline V gene sequence: CDR1 DFQATT, CDR2 SNEGSKA (reference sequence). There are 12 residues in the CDR3. The CDR3: CSAIHWIYGYTF. The CDR3 region has the DNA TGCAGTGCTATACATTGGATTTATGGCTACACCTTC.

The chain combines TRBV2 with TRBJ1-2; 7 bases fit TRBD1. The junction had 4 bases not matched to a gene; V was cut back by 6 bases and J by 3 bases. Germline V gene lookup returns CDR1 SNHLY and CDR2 FYNNEI. CDR3 size: 13 residues. CDR3 DNA: TGTGCCAGCAGAGTAGGGACAGACTATGGCTACACCTTC. It codes for CASRVGTDYGYTF.